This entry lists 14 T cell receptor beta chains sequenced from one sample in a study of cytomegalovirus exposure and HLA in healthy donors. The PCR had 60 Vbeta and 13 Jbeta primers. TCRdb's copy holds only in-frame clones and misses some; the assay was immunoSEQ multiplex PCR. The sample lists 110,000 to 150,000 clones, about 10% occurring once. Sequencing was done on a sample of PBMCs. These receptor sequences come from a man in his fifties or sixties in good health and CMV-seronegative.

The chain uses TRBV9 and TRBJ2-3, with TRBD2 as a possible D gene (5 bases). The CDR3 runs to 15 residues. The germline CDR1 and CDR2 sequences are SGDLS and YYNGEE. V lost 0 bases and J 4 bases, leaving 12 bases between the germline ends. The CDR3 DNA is TGTGCCAGCAGCGTAGCGTCGGGAAACCCAGATACGCAGTATTTT. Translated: CASSVASGNPDTQYF.

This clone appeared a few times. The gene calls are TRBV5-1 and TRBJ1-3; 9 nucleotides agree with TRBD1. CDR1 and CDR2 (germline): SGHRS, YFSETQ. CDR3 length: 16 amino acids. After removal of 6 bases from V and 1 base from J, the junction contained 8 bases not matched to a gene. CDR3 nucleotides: TGCGCCAGCACCGGACAGGGGTCTAGTTCTGGAAACACCATATATTTT. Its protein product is CASTGQGSSSGNTIYF.

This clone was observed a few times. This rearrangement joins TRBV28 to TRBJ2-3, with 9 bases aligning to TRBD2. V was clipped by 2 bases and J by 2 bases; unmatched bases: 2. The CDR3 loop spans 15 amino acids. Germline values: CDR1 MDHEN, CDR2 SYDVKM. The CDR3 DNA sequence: TGTGCCAGCAGTTTAATAGCGGGGGCCACAGATACGCAGTATTTT. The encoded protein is CASSLIAGATDTQYF.

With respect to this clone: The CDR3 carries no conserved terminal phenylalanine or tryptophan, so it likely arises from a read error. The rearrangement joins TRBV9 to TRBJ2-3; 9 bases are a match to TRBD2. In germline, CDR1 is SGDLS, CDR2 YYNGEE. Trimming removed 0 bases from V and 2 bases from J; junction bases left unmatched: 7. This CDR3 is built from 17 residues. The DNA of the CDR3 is TGTGCCAGCAGCGTAGAAAGCGGGAGGACTTCCACAGATACGCAGTATCTT. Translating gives CASSVESGRTSTDTQYL.

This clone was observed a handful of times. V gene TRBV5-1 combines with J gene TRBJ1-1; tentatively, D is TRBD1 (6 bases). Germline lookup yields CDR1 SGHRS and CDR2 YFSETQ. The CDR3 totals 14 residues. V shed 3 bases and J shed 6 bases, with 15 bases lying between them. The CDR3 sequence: CASSWGPGEAEAFF. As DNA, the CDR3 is TGCGCCAGCAGCTGGGGGCCGGGTGAGGCTGAAGCTTTCTTT.

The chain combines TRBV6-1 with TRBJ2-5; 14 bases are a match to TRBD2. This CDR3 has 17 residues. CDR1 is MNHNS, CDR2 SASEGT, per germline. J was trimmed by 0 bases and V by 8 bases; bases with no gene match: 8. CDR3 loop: CASRGLAGGRYQETQYF. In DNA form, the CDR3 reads TGTGCCAGCCGTGGACTAGCGGGGGGCCGGTACCAAGAGACCCAGTACTTC.

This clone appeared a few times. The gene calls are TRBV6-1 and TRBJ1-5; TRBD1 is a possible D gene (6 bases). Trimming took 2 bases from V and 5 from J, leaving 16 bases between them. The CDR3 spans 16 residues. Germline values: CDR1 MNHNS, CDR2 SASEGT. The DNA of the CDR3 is TGTGCCAGCAGTGAAAATTTCGGGACACCTCATCAGCCCCAGCATTTT. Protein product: CASSENFGTPHQPQHF.

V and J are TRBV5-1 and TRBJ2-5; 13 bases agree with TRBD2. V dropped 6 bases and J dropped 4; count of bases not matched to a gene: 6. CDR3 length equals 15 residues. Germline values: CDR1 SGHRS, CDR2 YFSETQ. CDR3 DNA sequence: TGCGCCAGCATACTTAGGACTAGCGGGAGAGAGACCCAGTACTTC. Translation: CASILRTSGRETQYF. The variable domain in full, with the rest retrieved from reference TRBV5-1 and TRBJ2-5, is KAGVTQTPRYLIKTRGQQVTLSCSPISGHRSVSWYQQTPGQGLQFLFEYFSETQRNKGNFPGRFSGRQFSNSRSEMNVSTLELGDSALYLCASILRTSGRETQYFGPGTRLLVL.

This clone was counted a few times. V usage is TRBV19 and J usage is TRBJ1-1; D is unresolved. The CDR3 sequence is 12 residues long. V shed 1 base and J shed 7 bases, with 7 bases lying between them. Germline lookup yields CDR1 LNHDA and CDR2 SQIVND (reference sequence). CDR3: CASSIGRVEAFF. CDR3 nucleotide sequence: TGTGCCAGTAGTATAGGCCGGGTTGAAGCTTTCTTT.

Here the CDR3 DNA reads TGCGCCAGCAGCTTGATGGGGGCGCAGGACACCGGGGAGCTGTTTTTT. Translated, it gives CASSLMGAQDTGELFF. The chain has TRBV5-1 and TRBJ2-2, with a weak D call TRBD1 (6 bases). CDR3 length: 16 residues. The V end was cut by 1 base, the J end by 3 bases, with 13 bases between. Germline CDR1 SGHRS, CDR2 YFSETQ.

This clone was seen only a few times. The DNA of the CDR3 is TGTGCCAGCAGCCCCCGGGGTGGGCATGAAAACACCATATATTTT. Its translation is CASSPRGGHENTIYF. The gene calls are TRBV7-9 and TRBJ1-3; D gene unclear. The CDR3 has 15 residues. The V gene lost 5 bases and the J gene lost 6 bases, with 17 bases spanning the gap. The germline gives CDR1 SEHNR, CDR2 FQNEAQ (reference sequence). Full variable domain (missing parts from reference TRBV7-9 and TRBJ1-3): DTGVSQNPRHKITKRGQNVTFRCDPISEHNRLYWYRQTLGQGPEFLTYFQNEAQLEKSRLLSDRFSAERPKGSFSTLEIQRTEQGDSAMYLCASSPRGGHENTIYFGEGSWLTVV.

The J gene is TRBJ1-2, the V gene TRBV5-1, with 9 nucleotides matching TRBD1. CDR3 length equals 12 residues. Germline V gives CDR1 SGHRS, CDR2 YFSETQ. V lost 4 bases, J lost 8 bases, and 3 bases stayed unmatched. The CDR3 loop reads CASSTDRGGYTF. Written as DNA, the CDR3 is TGCGCCAGCAGCACGGACAGGGGCGGCTACACCTTC.

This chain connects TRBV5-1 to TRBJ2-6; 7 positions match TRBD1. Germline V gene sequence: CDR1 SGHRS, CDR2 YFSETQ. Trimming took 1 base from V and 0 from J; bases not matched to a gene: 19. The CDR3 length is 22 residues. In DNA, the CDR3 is TGCGCCAGCAGCTTGTTGGGCTTATTCGACAGGGCCTCGAGCTCTGGGGCCAACGTCCTGACTTTC. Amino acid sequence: CASSLLGLFDRASSSGANVLTF.

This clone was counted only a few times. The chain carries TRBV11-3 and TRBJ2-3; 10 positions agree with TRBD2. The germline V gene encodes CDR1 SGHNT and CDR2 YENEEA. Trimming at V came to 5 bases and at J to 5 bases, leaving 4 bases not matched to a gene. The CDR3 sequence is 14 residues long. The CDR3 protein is CASSRAGGQDTQYF. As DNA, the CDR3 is TGTGCCAGCAGCCGAGCGGGAGGGCAAGATACGCAGTATTTT.